This T cell receptor (beta chain) appears in the sequencing data of a study of blood T cell repertoires in COVID-19. Study-level background: Acute and convalescent COVID-19 specimens originated in the United States, Italy and Spain. T cells, B-cell-depleted T cells, or PBMCs supplied cDNA or gDNA.

The authors' processing: Reference gene primer amplification gave estimated nucleated cell counts. Generated by immunoSEQ multiplex PCR, the TCRdb table keeps only in-frame clones and is missing some. V, J and clone size are those of that table, while D and trimming were read from the DNA. Of about 260,000 clones listed, approximately 86% are singletons. The ends were cut back, 3 bases at V and 0 bases at J, with 9 bases in the middle. The CDR3 covers 14 residues. CDR1 is SGHTA, CDR2 FQGNSA, per germline. The source material was peripheral blood. This TCR was sampled from a man in his thirties or forties with active or convalescent COVID-19. The chain couples TRBV7-2 to TRBJ2-7; tentative D call: TRBD2 (5 bases). The CDR3 loop reads CASSFDYLSYEQYF. The DNA of the CDR3 is TGTGCCAGCAGCTTCGACTACCTCTCCTACGAGCAGTACTTC.